This TCR beta chain was sequenced for a study of blood T cell repertoires in COVID-19. As for the study in general: Acute and convalescent COVID-19 samples came from the United States, Italy and Spain. In each case, the material was cDNA or gDNA derived from T cells, B-cell-depleted T cells, or PBMCs.

Clones were read by immunoSEQ multiplex PCR, and TCRdb kept only the in-frame ones, dropping some. Of over 150,000 clones listed, 90% to 95% are singletons. This TCR was recovered from a man in his fifties with acute or convalescent COVID-19. The sequencing sample was made of peripheral blood.

For the CDR3, the DNA is TGTGCCAGCAGCCCCGATGGACAGGGGGACCTGAACACTGAAGCTTTCTTT. It encodes CASSPDGQGDLNTEAFF. The chain joins TRBV6-2 or TRBV6-3 to TRBJ1-1, with 10 bases fitting TRBD1. The J segment lost 0 bases and the V segment lost 6 bases, leaving 10 bases of the junction unmatched. The germline V gene has CDR1 MNHEY and CDR2 SVGEGT. This CDR3 contains 17 residues.